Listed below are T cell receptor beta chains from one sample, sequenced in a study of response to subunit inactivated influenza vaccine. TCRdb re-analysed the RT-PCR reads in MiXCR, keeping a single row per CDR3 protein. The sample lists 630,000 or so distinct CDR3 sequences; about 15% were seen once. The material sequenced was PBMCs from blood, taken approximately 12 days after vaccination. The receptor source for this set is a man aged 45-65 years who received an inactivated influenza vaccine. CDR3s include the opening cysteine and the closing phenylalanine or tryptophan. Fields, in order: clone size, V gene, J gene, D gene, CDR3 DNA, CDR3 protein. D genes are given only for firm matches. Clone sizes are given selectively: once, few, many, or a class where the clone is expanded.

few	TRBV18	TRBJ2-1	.	TGTGCCAGCTCACTAGTTGCGGCGCCCTGGGTTGCCAATGAGCAGTTCTTC	CASSLVAAPWVANEQFF
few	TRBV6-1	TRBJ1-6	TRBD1	TGTGCCAGCAAAGGACAGGACTATAATTCACCCCTCCACTTT	CASKGQDYNSPLHF
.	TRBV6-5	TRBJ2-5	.	TGTGCCAGCTCTAGAGGGTGGGGGCCCCAGTACTTC	CASSRGWGPQYF
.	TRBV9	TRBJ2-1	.	TGTGCCAGCTCCAGGGAGCTAGTGTACAATGAGCAGTTCTTC	CASSRELVYNEQFF
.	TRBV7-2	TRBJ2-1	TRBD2	TGTGCCAGCAGCTTAGCACTAGCGGCGACAAAACTAACCTACAATGAGCAGTTCTTC	CASSLALAATKLTYNEQFF
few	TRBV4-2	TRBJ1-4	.	TGTGCCAGCAGCCAAGATTGGCCAGGGGAGAAACTGTTTTTT	CASSQDWPGEKLFF
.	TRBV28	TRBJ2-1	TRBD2	TGTGCCAGCAGTTTCTATGAGCTAGCGGGGGGGTGGGATGAGCAGTTCTTC	CASSFYELAGGWDEQFF
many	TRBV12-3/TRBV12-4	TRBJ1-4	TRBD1	TGTGCCAGCAGCTGGCAGGGGGCGCAAAAAAAACTGTTTTTT	CASSWQGAQKKLFF
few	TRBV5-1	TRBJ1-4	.	TGCGCCAGCAGCTTGGAGGGGGAGAATGAAAAACTGTTTTTT	CASSLEGENEKLFF
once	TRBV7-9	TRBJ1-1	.	TGTGCCAGCAGACATGCGGGTTCTGAAGCTTTCTTT	CASRHAGSEAFF
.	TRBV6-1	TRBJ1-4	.	TGTGCCAGCAGCCGAGCGGGGGGAGGCGAAAAACTGTTTTTT	CASSRAGGGEKLFF
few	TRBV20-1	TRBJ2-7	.	TGCAGTGCTGCGACCGAGTATACGGAGCAGTACTTC	CSAATEYTEQYF
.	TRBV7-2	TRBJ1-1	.	TGTGCCAGCAGCTTATTTTCGGGCAGCACTGAAGCTTTCTTT	CASSLFSGSTEAFF
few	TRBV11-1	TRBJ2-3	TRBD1	TGTGCCAGCAGCTTTAAAACTTCGGGGACAGGGGCTAGCACAGATACGCAGTATTTT	CASSFKTSGTGASTDTQYF
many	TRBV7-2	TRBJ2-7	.	TGTGCCAGCAGCTTACTCTTCAGCTCCGAGCAGTACTTC	CASSLLFSSEQYF
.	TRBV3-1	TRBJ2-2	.	TGTGCCAGCTCCATCCTTGGCGGGAACACCGGGGAGCTGTTTTTT	CASSILGGNTGELFF
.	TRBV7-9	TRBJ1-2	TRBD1	TGTGCCAGCAGCGGGACAGGGGCTGGCTACACCTTC	CASSGTGAGYTF
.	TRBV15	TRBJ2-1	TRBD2	TGTGCCACCAGCAGAGAGGCTAGCGGATACAATGAGCAGTTCTTC	CATSREASGYNEQFF
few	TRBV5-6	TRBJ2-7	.	TGTGCCAGCAGCCTAGGATATCTACAAACCCGGGACGAGTCCTACGAGCAGTACTTC	CASSLGYLQTRDESYEQYF
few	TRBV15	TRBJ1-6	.	TGTGCCACCAGCAGAGATCAATGGGATTCACCCCTCCACTTT	CATSRDQWDSPLHF
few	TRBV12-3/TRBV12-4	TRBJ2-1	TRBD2	TGTGCCAGTCAGGTGGCGGGGGACTACAATGAGCAGTTCTTC	CASQVAGDYNEQFF
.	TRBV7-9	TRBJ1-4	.	TGTGCCAGCAGCCCCAATTTCGAGGGAGCAACTAATGAAAAACTGTTTTTT	CASSPNFEGATNEKLFF
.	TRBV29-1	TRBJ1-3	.	TGCAGCGTTGCAGGGGCTGGAAACACCATATATTTT	CSVAGAGNTIYF
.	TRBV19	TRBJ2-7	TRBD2	TGTGCCAGTTCCCGCAGCGGGAGGGGTGCCTACGAGCAGTACTTC	CASSRSGRGAYEQYF
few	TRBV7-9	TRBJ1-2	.	TGTGCCAGCAGCTTCCCGGGGCCTGCTAACTATGGCTACACCTTC	CASSFPGPANYGYTF
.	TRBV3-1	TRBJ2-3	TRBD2	TGTGCCAGCAGCCCCCCTGTCGGACTAGCGGGGCTAGTCACAGATACGCAGTATTTT	CASSPPVGLAGLVTDTQYF
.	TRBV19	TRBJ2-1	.	TGTGCCAGTAGTATAAGGGACATTACCAATGAGCAGTTCTTC	CASSIRDITNEQFF
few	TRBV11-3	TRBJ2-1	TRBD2	TGTGCCAGCAGCAAGCCCCCGGGGGTAGCGGGAATGAATGAGCAGTTCTTC	CASSKPPGVAGMNEQFF
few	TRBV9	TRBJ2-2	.	TGTGCCAGCAGCGTAGACGGAAACACCGGGGAGCTGTTTTTT	CASSVDGNTGELFF
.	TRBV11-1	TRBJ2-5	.	TGTGCCAGCAGCCAAAGATACGACAACAGGATTCTGGGAGAGACCCAGTACTTC	CASSQRYDNRILGETQYF
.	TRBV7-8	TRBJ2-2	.	TGTGCCAGCAGCTGGTATCGCGTAACCGGGGAGCTGTTTTTT	CASSWYRVTGELFF
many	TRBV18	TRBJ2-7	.	TGTGCCAGCTCACCACAGTCCTACGAGCAGTACTTC	CASSPQSYEQYF
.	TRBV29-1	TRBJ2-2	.	TGCAGCGAGAAAACAGGGACCGGGGAGCTGTTTTTT	CSEKTGTGELFF
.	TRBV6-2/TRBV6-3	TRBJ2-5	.	TGTGCCAGCAGCGGACGGAATCAAGAGACCCAGTACTTC	CASSGRNQETQYF
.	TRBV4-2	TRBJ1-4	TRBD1	TGTGCCAGCAGCCAAGTCGGGACAGGGTTAGAAAAACTGTTTTTT	CASSQVGTGLEKLFF
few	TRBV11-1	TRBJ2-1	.	TGTGCCAGCAGCTTATTAGAAATAGGATACAATGAGCAGTTCTTC	CASSLLEIGYNEQFF
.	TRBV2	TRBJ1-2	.	TGTGCCAGCAGTGAAAGGGGTAGGGGCTTCACCTTC	CASSERGRGFTF
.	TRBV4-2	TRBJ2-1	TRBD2	TGTGCCAGCAGCCTTTTTAGCGGGCGCGTTATTGGTGAGCAGTTCTTC	CASSLFSGRVIGEQFF
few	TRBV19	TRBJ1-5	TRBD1	TGTGCCAGTAGCCTCCGGGACAGGGGTCGAGGTCAGCCCCAGCATTTT	CASSLRDRGRGQPQHF
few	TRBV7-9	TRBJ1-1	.	TGTGCCAGCAGCTTAGTACAGGCGAATGAAGCTTTCTTT	CASSLVQANEAFF
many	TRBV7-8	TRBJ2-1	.	TGTGCCAGCAGCTTAGCGGTAGGGATAAATGAGCAGTTCTTC	CASSLAVGINEQFF
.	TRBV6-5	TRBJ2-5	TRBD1	TGTGCCAGCAGTTCCAACAGGGGGCGTCAAGAGACCCAGTACTTC	CASSSNRGRQETQYF